This record covers a single TCR beta chain. Its antigen is not known. This CDR3 comprises 14 residues. The V gene's germline CDR1 is LNHDA and CDR2 SQIVND (reference sequence). V gave up 1 base and J gave up 3 bases; unmatched junction bases: 2. This sample stems from a study of cytomegalovirus exposure and HLA in healthy donors. Study findings and constraints: CMV antigen specificity was confirmed in vitro for a few CMV-associated chains. The study flagged around 150 TCR beta chains as cytomegalovirus-associated. Rare sequences made up most TCRs, while some public TCRs were found in many donors. According to a subsequent analysis, TCR clusters from the first cohort were inclined to appear together in the 120 validation repertoires.

Clones were read by immunoSEQ multiplex PCR, and TCRdb kept only the in-frame ones, dropping some. The sample has some 69,000 clones; roughly 95% are singletons. V usage is TRBV19 and J usage is TRBJ1-2; the match to TRBD1 covers 7 bases. Sequencing was performed on PBMCs. The TCR originated in a man aged 18 to 29 in good health and CMV-seronegative. CDR3 DNA sequence: TGTGCCAGTAGTATAGGTGACAGGGACTATGGCTACACCTTC. It encodes CASSIGDRDYGYTF. Based on the CDR3 plus reference TRBV19 and TRBJ1-2, the full variable domain is DGGITQSPKYLFRKEGQNVTLSCEQNLNHDAMYWYRQDPGQGLRLIYYSQIVNDFQKGDIAEGYSVSREKKESFPLTVTSAQKNPTAFYLCASSIGDRDYGYTFGSGTRLTVV.